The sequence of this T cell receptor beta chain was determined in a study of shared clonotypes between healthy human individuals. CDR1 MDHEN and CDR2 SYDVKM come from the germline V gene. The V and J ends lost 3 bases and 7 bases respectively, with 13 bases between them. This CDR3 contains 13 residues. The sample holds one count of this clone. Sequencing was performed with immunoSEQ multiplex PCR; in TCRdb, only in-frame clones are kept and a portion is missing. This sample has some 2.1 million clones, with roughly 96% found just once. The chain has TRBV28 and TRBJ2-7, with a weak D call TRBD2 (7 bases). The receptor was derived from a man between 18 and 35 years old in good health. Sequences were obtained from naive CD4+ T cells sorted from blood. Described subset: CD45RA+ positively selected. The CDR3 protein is CASSFRGASEQYF. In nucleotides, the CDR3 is TGTGCCAGCAGTTTTCGGGGGGCGAGTGAGCAGTACTTC.